Here is one T cell receptor (beta chain) with its context. The sample has other DNA sequences that encode this CDR3 too. The sample is drawn from a study of Ad26.COV2.S vaccination and SARS-CoV-2 variants. Indicated treatment: around 19 received Ad26.COV2.S at low or high dose, single or two shots; about 5 received placebo; per-sample allocation not given. Each sample was drawn 63 days after the first injection (of vaccine or placebo). The table came from immunoSEQ multiplex PCR; TCRdb's copy has only in-frame clones and leaves some out. The data contain about 440,000 clones, about 90% of them seen just once; the ten biggest clones take up more than 3.5%. Trimming at V came to 3 bases and at J to 4 bases, leaving 3 bases not matched to a gene. The CDR3 has 13 residues. Germline lookup yields CDR1 SGDLS and CDR2 YYNGEE.

The sequenced sample was peripheral blood, obtained in a trial of Ad26.COV2.S vaccine versus placebo. The J gene is TRBJ1-2, the V gene TRBV9; 7 nucleotides align to TRBD1. The receptor was derived from a person aged 18-60 years who received the Ad26.COV2.S COVID-19 vaccine or a placebo. The CDR3 loop reads CASSGTGAYGYTF. Here the CDR3 DNA reads TGTGCCAGCAGCGGAACAGGGGCCTATGGCTACACCTTC.